This T cell receptor (beta chain) was sequenced for a study of blood T cell repertoires in COVID-19. Looking at the study overall: T cells, B-cell-depleted T cells, or PBMCs provided the cDNA or gDNA that served as material.

The CDR3 runs to 15 residues. Trimming removed 2 bases at V and 5 bases at J, with 16 bases between. Germline V gene data show CDR1 as SGHDT and CDR2 as YYEEEE. In the study's own analysis: Using reference gene primer amplification, nucleated cell counts were estimated. The protocol was immunoSEQ multiplex PCR, while the TCRdb copy is restricted to in-frame clones and leaves out a portion. V, J and clone size were drawn from that table, and D and trimming were deduced from the DNA. The sample lists fewer than 300,000 clones; 91% were seen once. Seattle cases were enrolled at active infection and followed longitudinally. The sample holds one count of this clone.

This clonotype was sampled from a person aged 18-30 years with COVID-19, enrolled during active disease. J is TRBJ2-5 and V is TRBV5-6; weak D call: TRBD2 (6 bases). Sequencing was carried out using peripheral blood. In DNA form, the CDR3 reads TGTGCCAGCAGCTTACGGTGGGGGGTCAGGGAGACCCAGTACTTC. Translated, it gives CASSLRWGVRETQYF. Full variable domain (rest looked up from reference TRBV5-6 and TRBJ2-5): DAGVTQSPTHLIKTRGQQVTLRCSPKSGHDTVSWYQQALGQGPQFIFQYYEEEERQRGNFPDRFSGHQFPNYSSELNVNALLLGDSALYLCASSLRWGVRETQYFGPGTRLLVL.